The 15 T cell receptor beta chains listed next were all sequenced from one sample in a study of shared clonotypes between healthy human individuals. Here immunoSEQ multiplex PCR was the method, and the copy in TCRdb shows in-frame clones only, minus some. Of 2.3 million or so clones in the sample, 85% to 95% are singletons; the top ten hold under 0.45%. Sequencing was done on a sample of naive CD4+ T cells from PBMCs. As to subset: CD45RA+ positively selected. The origin of the receptors is a man aged 18 to 30 in good health. Some clones in this sample may be carry-over from other donors' samples.

CDR3 amino acids: CASSATGLGPYF. CDR3 nucleotide sequence: TGTGCCAGCAGTGCTACAGGCTTAGGCCCGTATTTT. The chain carries TRBV28 and TRBJ2-3; D is possibly TRBD1 (5 bases). The germline gives CDR1 MDHEN, CDR2 SYDVKM. The CDR3 extends over 12 amino acids. The ends were cut back, 5 bases at V and 14 bases at J, with 17 bases in the middle.

CDR3 DNA sequence: TGTGCCAGTAGTACAGAGACAGGGGAGGTTGGTGGCTACACCTTC. Translating it yields CASSTETGEVGGYTF. This chain joins TRBV19 and TRBJ1-2; 8 nucleotides agree with TRBD1. Unmatched junction bases numbered 11, after V lost 4 bases and J lost 7 bases. The length of the CDR3 is 15 residues. Germline V gives CDR1 LNHDA, CDR2 SQIVND (reference sequence). The entire variable domain, with the rest obtained from reference TRBV19 and TRBJ1-2, is as follows: DGGITQSPKYLFRKEGQNVTLSCEQNLNHDAMYWYRQDPGQGLRLIYYSQIVNDFQKGDIAEGYSVSREKKESFPLTVTSAQKNPTAFYLCASSTETGEVGGYTFGSGTRLTVV.

The chain employs TRBV5-1 and TRBJ2-5; TRBD2 matches 7 bases. The V gene's germline CDR1 is SGHRS and CDR2 YFSETQ. V lost 4 bases and J lost 0; bases outside the gene matches: 15. The CDR3 loop spans 18 amino acids. CDR3 sequence: CASSRREGSGGHQETQYF. DNA of the CDR3: TGCGCCAGCAGCCGAAGGGAGGGTAGCGGAGGGCACCAAGAGACCCAGTACTTC. The complete variable domain, with remaining parts taken from reference TRBV5-1 and TRBJ2-5, reads KAGVTQTPRYLIKTRGQQVTLSCSPISGHRSVSWYQQTPGQGLQFLFEYFSETQRNKGNFPGRFSGRQFSNSRSEMNVSTLELGDSALYLCASSRREGSGGHQETQYFGPGTRLLVL.

This chain's CDR3 is CASSSGLGTGVVSGELFF. CDR3 nucleotide sequence: TGTGCCAGCAGCTCGGGTTTGGGGACAGGGGTCGTCTCCGGGGAGCTGTTTTTT. V gene TRBV5-4 combines with J gene TRBJ2-2; 10 positions agree with TRBD1. The CDR3 spans 18 residues. In germline, CDR1 is SGHNT, CDR2 YYREEE (reference sequence). The V and J ends lost 3 bases and 6 bases, in that order; junction bases with no gene match: 14. Full variable domain (outside the CDR3, taken from reference TRBV5-4 and TRBJ2-2): ETGVTQSPTHLIKTRGQQVTLRCSSQSGHNTVSWYQQALGQGPQFIFQYYREEENGRGNFPPRFSGLQFPNYSSELNVNALELDDSALYLCASSSGLGTGVVSGELFFGEGSRLTVL.

This clone was observed once. The J gene is TRBJ2-2, the V gene TRBV7-3; D gene uncertain. The germline V gene encodes CDR1 SGHTA and CDR2 FQGTGA. The V and J ends lost 2 bases and 0 bases respectively, with 10 bases between them. The CDR3 length is 16 residues. In DNA, the CDR3 is TGTGCCAGCAGCTTATTCGGTTTTTCGAACACCGGGGAGCTGTTTTTT. Its protein is CASSLFGFSNTGELFF.

The V gene is TRBV28, the J gene TRBJ2-2, with D tentatively TRBD2 (6 bases). This CDR3 is 14 amino acids long. Trimming took 8 bases from V and 3 from J, leaving 13 bases between them. Per the germline V gene, CDR1 is MDHEN and CDR2 is SYDVKM. The CDR3 loop reads CASCGTPHTGELFF. CDR3 coding DNA: TGTGCCAGCTGCGGGACTCCTCACACCGGGGAGCTGTTTTTT.

The chain recombines TRBV18 with TRBJ2-7; 10 bases are shared with TRBD1. The ends lost 1 base at V and 6 bases at J; junction bases unmatched: 6. The CDR3 covers 15 residues. Germline CDR1 is KGHSH and CDR2 is LQKENI. CDR3 residues: CASSPRDRGPSEQYF. For the CDR3, the DNA is TGTGCCAGCTCACCACGCGACAGGGGGCCCTCCGAGCAGTACTTC.

This CDR3 reads CASSLGAGAYGYTF. The CDR3 DNA follows: TGTGCCAGCAGCTTGGGAGCGGGGGCCTATGGCTACACCTTC. The chain uses TRBV7-6 and TRBJ1-2, with D maybe TRBD1 (6 bases). Trimming shortened V by 3 bases and J by 4 bases, and 12 bases separated the two germline ends. Germline lookup yields CDR1 SGHVS and CDR2 FNYEAQ. CDR3 length: 14 residues.

CDR3 nucleotides: TGTGCCAGCAGCTACCCCATCTCCAGGACAGCTAGTTACGAGCAGTACTTC. The encoded protein is CASSYPISRTASYEQYF. The V and J genes are TRBV7-9 and TRBJ2-7; TRBD1 might be the D (6 bases). The germline V gene encodes CDR1 SEHNR and CDR2 FQNEAQ (reference sequence). The CDR3 spans 17 residues. The V end lost 4 bases, the J end lost 4 bases, and 23 bases lay between the germline ends.

The chain combines TRBV4-3 with TRBJ1-3; 7 positions match TRBD1. The CDR3 covers 14 residues. J lost 9 bases, V lost 1 base, and 6 bases had no gene match. Looked up from germline, CDR1 is LGHNA and CDR2 is YSLEER. This CDR3 is CASSQVGQGGTIYF. The CDR3 DNA is TGCGCCAGCAGCCAAGTCGGCCAGGGGGGCACCATATATTTT.

This sequence joins TRBV9 and TRBJ2-2, with 8 positions matching TRBD1. The trim removed 3 bases at V and 1 base at J, leaving 5 bases unmatched. Germline V gene sequence: CDR1 SGDLS, CDR2 YYNGEE. CDR3 size: 16 residues. CDR3 bases: TGTGCCAGCAGCGGAGCCGGGACAGGGAACACCGGGGAGCTGTTTTTT. It yields the protein CASSGAGTGNTGELFF. Full variable domain (outside the CDR3, taken from reference TRBV9 and TRBJ2-2): DSGVTQTPKHLITATGQRVTLRCSPRSGDLSVYWYQQSLDQGLQFLIQYYNGEERAKGNILERFSAQQFPDLHSELNLSSLELGDSALYFCASSGAGTGNTGELFFGEGSRLTVL.

V gene TRBV6-1 combines with J gene TRBJ2-1; 9 bases are shared with TRBD2. Trimming at V came to 4 bases and at J to 3 bases, leaving 10 bases not matched to a gene. The CDR3 has 17 amino acids. CDR1 MNHNS and CDR2 SASEGT come from the germline V gene. Here the CDR3 reads CASSAAASGTRYNEQFF. CDR3 DNA: TGTGCCAGCAGTGCGGCGGCTAGCGGGACGCGCTACAATGAGCAGTTCTTC.

The gene calls are TRBV6-1 and TRBJ2-1; 8 nucleotides match TRBD2. Germline V gene data show CDR1 as MNHNS and CDR2 as SASEGT. This CDR3 spans 14 amino acids. Germline trimming cut 1 base from V and 9 bases from J; bases unmatched to any gene: 5. Here the CDR3 DNA reads TGTGCCAGCAGTGAAGGGACTAGCCGCGGTGAGCAGTTCTTC. It yields the protein CASSEGTSRGEQFF.

About this clone: This sample also contains other DNA sequences that code for the same CDR3. The rearrangement joins TRBV5-1 to TRBJ2-1; TRBD2 matches 8 bases. J lost 4 bases, V lost 2 bases, and 5 bases had no gene match. There are 15 residues in the CDR3. Germline V lookup: CDR1 SGHRS, CDR2 YFSETQ. CDR3 in amino acids: CASSFLAGAYNEQFF. As DNA, the CDR3 is TGCGCCAGCAGCTTTCTAGCGGGTGCGTACAATGAGCAGTTCTTC.

This clone was observed a handful of times. This sample includes further DNA sequences coding for the same CDR3. This chain uses TRBV9 with TRBJ1-1, with D unclear. Trimming removed 0 bases from V and 0 bases from J, with 3 bases in between. Germline-derived CDR1 and CDR2 are SGDLS and YYNGEE. This CDR3 contains 13 residues. CDR3 amino acids: CASSVALNTEAFF. In DNA, the CDR3 is TGTGCCAGCAGCGTAGCGCTGAACACTGAAGCTTTCTTT.